The clone carrying this T cell receptor beta chain was detected only once. The record originates from a study of Ad26.COV2.S vaccination and SARS-CoV-2 variants. The table came from immunoSEQ multiplex PCR; TCRdb's copy has only in-frame clones and leaves some out. The sample records a few hundred thousand clones, approximately 90% being singletons. Treatment of the sample: 15 to 20 received Ad26.COV2.S at low or high dose, single or two shots; five or six received placebo; per-sample allocation not given. Repertoires come from day 63 after the first vaccine or placebo injection. The clonotype originates from a person between 18 and 59 years old who received the Ad26.COV2.S COVID-19 vaccine or a placebo. The specimen was peripheral blood, collected in a trial of Ad26.COV2.S vaccine versus placebo.

In DNA form, the CDR3 reads TGTGCCAGCAGTGAAAGGGGGCAGTTTATAGGCCAGTACTTC. Translating it yields CASSERGQFIGQYF. The chain is built from TRBV2 and TRBJ2-5; 7 bases are shared with TRBD1. The V gene's germline CDR1 is SNHLY and CDR2 FYNNEI. V was pared by 2 bases and J by 10 bases, with 10 bases of the junction left unmatched. This CDR3 comprises 14 residues.